Below, 4 T cell receptor beta chains from the same sample are listed, as sequenced in a study of T cells in Graves' hyperthyroidism and ophthalmopathy. From RNA transcripts, TCR beta CDR3 regions were amplified. The HTBI primer set served for first-round RT-PCR of the TCR CDR3. TCRdb re-derived calls from the multiplex PCR reads in MiXCR, one entry per CDR3 protein. The table includes fewer than 250,000 distinct CDR3 sequences, approximately 24% detected once. The sequencing input was blood. All receptors derive from a woman in her thirties or forties with Graves' ophthalmopathy.

The sample holds many counts of this clonotype. V and J are TRBV28 and TRBJ2-7; D is undetermined. Germline values: CDR1 MDHEN, CDR2 SYDVKM. V lost 3 bases to trimming and J lost 2 bases, with 11 bases between them. The CDR3 length is 14 residues. As DNA, the CDR3 is TGTGCCAGCAGTTTGGGCGCCCCAGCCTACGAGCAGTACTTC. Protein product: CASSLGAPAYEQYF.

The table lists this clonotype with many counts. The chain combines TRBV18 with TRBJ1-1, with D uncertain. The CDR3 is made up of 16 amino acids. Trimming took off 4 bases at V and 2 bases at J, with 17 bases between the two ends. CDR1 KGHSH and CDR2 LQKENI come from the germline V gene. The CDR3 DNA reads TGTGCCAGCTCACGACGGCCACTCGGACCAAACACTGAAGCTTTCTTT. Translation gives CASSRRPLGPNTEAFF.

At least ten counts were recorded for this clonotype. This chain links TRBV4-1 with TRBJ1-1; D gene ambiguous. Germline CDR1 MGHRA, CDR2 YSYEKL. V lost 1 base and J 5 bases, leaving 14 bases between the germline ends. The CDR3 length is 15 residues. DNA for the CDR3: TGCGCCAGCAGCCAAGCAGAGGGAAGCTGGACTGAAGCTTTCTTT. Its translation: CASSQAEGSWTEAFF.

This clonotype was found many times. The V and J genes are TRBV29-1 and TRBJ1-1; D remains unclear. Trimming took 4 bases from V and 2 from J, leaving 11 bases between them. Germline CDR1 and CDR2: SQVTM and ANQGSEA. The CDR3 sequence is 13 residues long. CDR3 nucleotide sequence: TGCAGCGTTGGGACGGAGGGAAACACTGAAGCTTTCTTT. Translation: CSVGTEGNTEAFF.